Listed here are 26 T cell receptor beta chains from one sample, sequenced in a study of T-cell reconstitution after alpha-beta-depleted transplantation in children. It was with unique molecular identifiers that the TCRbeta library was prepared. TCRdb ran MiXCR on the PCR reads and lists one entry per CDR3 protein. The data show about 350,000 distinct CDR3 sequences, roughly 15% seen once. This specimen was PBMCs, mostly from graft donor cells, taken 360 days after TCRalphabeta/CD19-depleted stem cell transplant. These receptors all come from a male patient aged 2-9 years who had a stem cell transplant for acute lymphoblastic leukemia, so the T cells may come from the graft donor.

In this sample, this clonotype turned up a few times. V and J are TRBV28 and TRBJ2-1; the D is unclear. Deletions cut 2 bases from V and 4 bases from J, with 12 bases between. Germline V gene sequence: CDR1 MDHEN, CDR2 SYDVKM. This CDR3 spans 15 amino acids. CDR3 region: CASSLETLGYNEQFF. The DNA of the CDR3 is TGTGCCAGCAGTTTAGAGACACTTGGGTACAATGAGCAGTTCTTC.

The V call is TRBV29-1, the J call TRBJ2-1, with no clear D. V lost 7 bases to trimming and J lost 4 bases, with 8 bases between them. The CDR3 loop spans 11 amino acids. The germline V gene has CDR1 SQVTM and CDR2 ANQGSEA. The CDR3 DNA reads TGCAGCGCTCCCGAATACAATGAGCAGTTCTTC. It encodes CSAPEYNEQFF.

This clonotype was observed a handful of times. V gene TRBV5-4 combines with J gene TRBJ2-2; TRBD1 might be the D (6 bases). The CDR3 runs to 16 residues. Germline CDR1 and CDR2: SGHNT and YYREEE (reference sequence). V lost 4 bases and J 1 base, leaving 14 bases between the germline ends. CDR3 protein: CASSSNPTGNTGELFF. CDR3 nucleotides: TGTGCCAGCAGCAGCAACCCGACAGGGAACACCGGGGAGCTGTTTTTT.

The J gene is TRBJ1-1, the V gene TRBV28, with D maybe TRBD1 (5 bases). The CDR3 is 14 residues long. The germline V and J ends were trimmed by 6 bases and 3 bases, with 14 bases remaining between them. CDR1 and CDR2 (germline): MDHEN, SYDVKM. The CDR3 DNA sequence: TGTGCCAGCAGCCTTATGGGAGGGGACACTGAAGCTTTCTTT. Encoded protein: CASSLMGGDTEAFF.

This clonotype turned up a few times. V usage is TRBV5-1 and J usage is TRBJ2-1; TRBD2 aligns across 10 bases. The ends lost 4 bases at V and 0 bases at J; junction bases unmatched: 13. This CDR3 is 19 amino acids long. Germline V gene sequence: CDR1 SGHRS, CDR2 YFSETQ. The CDR3 loop is CASSILAGAASGSYNEQFF. CDR3 nucleotide sequence: TGCGCCAGCAGCATCCTAGCGGGAGCTGCGAGTGGCTCCTACAATGAGCAGTTCTTC.

Ten or more counts support this clonotype. CDR3 coding DNA: TGTGCCAGCAGCTTAGCACTTTTGCGGGAGGTACCTAGCACAGATACGCAGTATTTT. This translates into CASSLALLREVPSTDTQYF. This chain joins TRBV11-1 and TRBJ2-3; TRBD2 matches at 8 bases. This CDR3 is built from 19 residues. Trimming removed 0 bases from V and 0 bases from J; junction bases left unmatched: 11. CDR1 is SGHAT, CDR2 FQDESV, per germline (reference sequence).

In this sample, this clonotype turned up a few times. A read error may produce the germline difference seen at one junction end. The chain links TRBV7-7 to TRBJ2-5, with D possibly being TRBD1 or TRBD2 (6 bases each). Germline CDR1 and CDR2: SSHAT and FNYEAQ (reference sequence). This CDR3 comprises 14 residues. This CDR3 reads CASSLEGGLKTQYF. As DNA, the CDR3 is TGTGCTAGCAGCTTAGAGGGGGGCTTAAAGACCCAGTACTTC.

This sequence joins TRBV5-1 and TRBJ2-7; TRBD1 matches 8 bases. This CDR3 has 17 residues. V gave up 4 bases and J gave up 0 bases; unmatched junction bases: 12. Germline V gene data show CDR1 as SGHRS and CDR2 as YFSETQ. CDR3: CASSQRQGPIFSYEQYF. CDR3 bases: TGCGCCAGCAGCCAAAGACAGGGGCCAATTTTCTCCTACGAGCAGTACTTC. The full variable domain, its missing parts supplied by reference TRBV5-1 and TRBJ2-7, is KAGVTQTPRYLIKTRGQQVTLSCSPISGHRSVSWYQQTPGQGLQFLFEYFSETQRNKGNFPGRFSGRQFSNSRSEMNVSTLELGDSALYLCASSQRQGPIFSYEQYFGPGTRLTVT.

The chain joins TRBV5-6 to TRBJ2-1; possible D gene TRBD2, 5 bases. CDR1 and CDR2 (germline): SGHDT, YYEEEE. This CDR3 is built from 13 residues. Trimming stripped 6 bases from V and 4 bases from J, with 11 bases between. The CDR3, as DNA: TGTGCCAGCACGCCGCGCGGGTACAATGAGCAGTTCTTC. Residues: CASTPRGYNEQFF.

This clonotype turned up a few times. The chain links TRBV25-1 to TRBJ2-7; TRBD1 is a possible D gene (6 bases). The CDR3 extends over 16 amino acids. Trimming took 4 bases from V and 0 from J, leaving 16 bases between them. Looked up from germline, CDR1 is MGHDK and CDR2 is SYGVNS. The CDR3 sequence: CASSGAWGHSSYEQYF. CDR3 coding DNA: TGTGCCAGCAGTGGGGCCTGGGGGCACAGCTCCTACGAGCAGTACTTC.

V gene TRBV4-1 combines with J gene TRBJ1-5; a possible D gene is TRBD1 (6 bases). Germline assignment: CDR1 MGHRA and CDR2 YSYEKL. Trimming took off 3 bases at V and 12 bases at J, with 12 bases between the two ends. This CDR3 region has 12 residues. The CDR3 bases are TGCGCCAGCAGCCACGAATCAGGGGACCAGCATTTT. Encoded protein: CASSHESGDQHF.

The table lists this clonotype with many counts. The chain couples TRBV10-3 to TRBJ2-5; D perhaps matches TRBD2 (6 bases). The germline CDR1 and CDR2 sequences are ENHRY and SYGVKD. The length of the CDR3 is 14 residues. V lost 9 bases and J 1 base, leaving 15 bases between the germline ends. CDR3 residues: CAIQRGAGQETQYF. The DNA of the CDR3 is TGTGCCATTCAAAGGGGAGCGGGCCAAGAGACCCAGTACTTC.

This clonotype came up a few times. The genes are TRBV15 and TRBJ2-2, with TRBD2 identical over 11 bases. CDR1 LNHNV and CDR2 YYDKDF come from the germline V gene (reference sequence). This CDR3 is 17 amino acids long. J gave up 4 bases and V 2 bases, and 6 bases lay outside the gene matches. The CDR3 sequence is CATSRLLAGGLTGELFF. The CDR3 DNA sequence: TGTGCCACCAGCAGACTTCTAGCGGGAGGCCTCACCGGGGAGCTGTTTTTT. Combining the CDR3 with reference TRBV15 and TRBJ2-2 gives the whole variable domain DAMVIQNPRYQVTQFGKPVTLSCSQTLNHNVMYWYQQKSSQAPKLLFHYYDKDFNNEADTPDNFQSRRPNTSFCFLDIRSPGLGDTAMYLCATSRLLAGGLTGELFFGEGSRLTVL.

This clonotype has a count of ten or more. The CDR3, as DNA: TGTGCCAGCAGTTTATCTGGGCAGAATAGCAATCAGCCCCAGCATTTT. As protein: CASSLSGQNSNQPQHF. The V gene is TRBV28, the J gene TRBJ1-5; D is ambiguous. This CDR3 has 16 residues. Trimming removed 1 base at V and 0 bases at J, with 10 bases between. Germline V CDR1 and CDR2: MDHEN, SYDVKM.

This clonotype came up a few times. The chain recombines TRBV14 with TRBJ2-1; 10 nucleotides agree with TRBD2. The germline gives CDR1 SGHDN, CDR2 FVKESK. With 6 bases clipped from V and 6 bases from J, the junction kept 8 bases outside the gene matches. The CDR3 is made up of 15 amino acids. DNA for the CDR3: TGTGCCAGCAGTATTCTAGCGGGAGAGTTCAATGAGCAGTTCTTC. Translation: CASSILAGEFNEQFF.

The chain is built from TRBV12-3 or TRBV12-4 and TRBJ1-2, with TRBD1 identical over 8 bases. This CDR3 comprises 16 residues. Germline trimming cut 7 bases from V and 4 bases from J; bases unmatched to any gene: 14. DNA for the CDR3: TGTGCCAGCACCTCTTGGGGTGGACAGGGACGCTATGGCTACACCTTC. This translates into CASTSWGGQGRYGYTF.

This clonotype was recorded a few times. The CDR3 loop reads CAWSGLAGGYEQYF. CDR3 DNA: TGTGCCTGGAGTGGACTAGCGGGAGGATACGAGCAGTACTTC. The chain couples TRBV30 to TRBJ2-7, with TRBD2 matching over 13 bases. The CDR3 is 14 residues long. The germline V gene has CDR1 GTSNPN and CDR2 SVGIG (reference sequence). J lost 4 bases, V lost 1 base, and 1 base had no gene match.

A few counts support this clonotype. The chain recombines TRBV5-1 with TRBJ2-7; D might be TRBD1 (5 bases). Per germline, CDR1 SGHRS and CDR2 YFSETQ. Trimming left V 4 bases short and J 2 bases short, with 16 bases between. The CDR3 runs 15 residues. CDR3: CASSRYRPLTYEQYF. The CDR3, as DNA: TGCGCCAGCAGCCGCTACAGGCCCCTGACCTACGAGCAGTACTTC.

This sequence joins TRBV9 and TRBJ2-2; D is undetermined. Per germline, CDR1 SGDLS and CDR2 YYNGEE. The V end was cut by 3 bases, the J end by 4 bases, with 13 bases between. The CDR3 is 15 amino acids. The CDR3 protein is CASSAVAGPTGELFF. DNA for the CDR3: TGTGCCAGCAGCGCTGTCGCAGGTCCCACCGGGGAGCTGTTTTTT.

This clonotype was detected many times. The chain couples TRBV20-1 to TRBJ2-3; D gene unclear. Germline-derived CDR1 and CDR2 are DFQATT and SNEGSKA (reference sequence). The CDR3 covers 12 residues. The ends were cut back, 3 bases at V and 5 bases at J, with 9 bases in the middle. CDR3: CSASRNGDTQYF. CDR3 sequence (DNA): TGCAGTGCTAGCAGGAACGGAGATACGCAGTATTTT.

This clonotype has a handful of counts. The rearrangement links TRBV11-2 to TRBJ2-2; perhaps TRBD2 as D (5 bases). The CDR3 extends over 18 amino acids. Germline V gene lookup returns CDR1 SGHAT and CDR2 FQNNGV. Deletions cut 5 bases from V and 1 base from J, with 20 bases between. CDR3 DNA sequence: TGTGCCAGCAGCCCGATTTTAGACTACCGAATGAACACCGGGGAGCTGTTTTTT. Translating gives CASSPILDYRMNTGELFF.

This clonotype has just a few counts. This chain joins TRBV5-1 and TRBJ2-5; D perhaps matches TRBD1 (5 bases). Looked up from germline, CDR1 is SGHRS and CDR2 is YFSETQ. CDR3 length: 14 residues. The V end was cut by 4 bases, the J end by 4 bases, with 14 bases between. The CDR3: CASSTQGARETQYF. The DNA for the CDR3 is TGCGCCAGCAGCACCCAGGGTGCGCGAGAGACCCAGTACTTC.

This clonotype showed up just a few times. The chain carries TRBV7-3 and TRBJ2-7, with D unresolved. Trimming cost V 4 bases and J 5 bases, with 12 bases left between them. This CDR3 region has 13 residues. Germline CDR1 is SGHTA and CDR2 is FQGTGA. DNA of the CDR3: TGTGCCAGCAGCTCCGACCATGGCCACGAGCAGTACTTC. This gives the protein CASSSDHGHEQYF.

This clonotype has a count of ten or more. The CDR3 nucleotides read TGTGCCAGCAGCCAAGAGGAGTGGCTTGAGGTACACAATGAGCAGTTCTTC. Encoded protein: CASSQEEWLEVHNEQFF. The rearrangement links TRBV4-2 to TRBJ2-1, with D hard to call. CDR1 and CDR2 from the germline V gene are LGHNA and YNFKEQ. Trimming took 0 bases from V and 5 from J, leaving 17 bases between them. This CDR3 spans 17 amino acids.

This clonotype was seen a handful of times. The chain recombines TRBV11-1 with TRBJ2-1, with TRBD2 matching 14 bases. Trimming removed 3 bases from V and 7 bases from J; junction bases left unmatched: 14. Germline CDR1 SGHAT, CDR2 FQDESV (reference sequence). The CDR3 totals 19 residues. The CDR3 is CASSFPGLAGDWFTNEQFF. The DNA of the CDR3 is TGTGCCAGCAGCTTCCCGGGACTAGCGGGAGACTGGTTTACGAATGAGCAGTTCTTC.

This clonotype was found a few times. J is TRBJ2-1 and V is TRBV7-9, with D uncertain. Trimming pared 5 bases from V and 8 bases from J, leaving 10 bases between. Germline-derived CDR1 and CDR2 are SEHNR and FQNEAQ (reference sequence). The CDR3 is 12 amino acids. The CDR3 here is CASSHDSYEQFF. The CDR3 region has the DNA TGTGCCAGCAGCCACGACTCGTATGAGCAGTTCTTC.